This T cell receptor beta chain was retrieved from a study of cytomegalovirus exposure and HLA in healthy donors. Findings and caveats of the study: Common viral pathogens were later found to be apparently linked to several of the most significant clusters. Despite most TCR sequences being rare, some public TCRs occurred in many donors. Of the V segments, some could not be distinguished, including TRBV6-2 and TRBV6-3, and were excluded.

About this clone: No antigen is known for it.

13 Jbeta primers and 60 Vbeta primers were used for the PCR. Clones were sequenced by immunoSEQ multiplex PCR, and TCRdb holds only the in-frame ones, with some missing. The sample lists a few hundred thousand clones; about 90% were seen once. Between the trimmed V and J ends, which lost 2 bases and 4 bases, there was a span of 12 bases. The CDR3 is 14 amino acids. The germline gives CDR1 GTSNPN, CDR2 SVGIG (reference sequence). This clonotype was sampled from a woman under 30 in good health and CMV-seronegative. The chain is built from TRBV30 and TRBJ1-3; D possibly corresponds to TRBD1 (6 bases). Sequencing input: PBMCs. CDR3 DNA sequence: TGTGCCTGGAGTTATGGGGGCGCGGGAAACACCATATATTTT. Translating gives CAWSYGGAGNTIYF.